This T cell receptor (beta chain) was retrieved from a study of T cell responses to AZD1222 COVID-19 vaccine. The overall study: Pooling of second doses given at about 4 or about 12 weeks was done.

V was pared by 2 bases and J by 1 base, with 8 bases between. Germline CDR1 and CDR2: MNHEY and SMNVEV (reference sequence). This CDR3 has 14 amino acids. As concerns this clone: Its antigen is undetermined.

Clones were sequenced by immunoSEQ multiplex PCR, and TCRdb holds only the in-frame ones, with some missing. The repertoire holds 100,000 to 150,000 clones, roughly 90% seen once, with roughly 1.6% in the top ten. Study-wide points: The reported proportion of spike-specific TCRs targeting unmutated variant regions was nearly half. Samples come after the peak T cell response, not at day 14. Spike-specific TCR depth and breadth grew after two AZD1222 doses.

The specimen comprised peripheral blood, sampled on day 0 of AZD1222 vaccination. The rearrangement joins TRBV27 to TRBJ2-5; D tentatively fits TRBD1 or TRBD2 (5 bases each). This sequence originates from an adult in good health. CDR3 sequence (DNA): TGTGCCAGCAGTTTAACCGGGACCCAAGAGACCCAGTACTTC. It encodes CASSLTGTQETQYF.